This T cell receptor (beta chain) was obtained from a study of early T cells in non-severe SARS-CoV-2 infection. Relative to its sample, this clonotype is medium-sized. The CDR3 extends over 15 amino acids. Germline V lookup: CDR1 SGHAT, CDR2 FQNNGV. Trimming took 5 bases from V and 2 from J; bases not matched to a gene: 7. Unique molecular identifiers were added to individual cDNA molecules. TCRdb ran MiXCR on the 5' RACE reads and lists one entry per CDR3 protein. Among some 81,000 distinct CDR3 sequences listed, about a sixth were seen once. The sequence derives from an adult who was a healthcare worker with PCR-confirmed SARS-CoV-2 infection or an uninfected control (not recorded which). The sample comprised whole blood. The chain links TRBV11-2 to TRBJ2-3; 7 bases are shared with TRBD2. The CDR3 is CASSPRGLPTDTQYF. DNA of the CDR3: TGTGCCAGCAGCCCTCGGGGACTACCCACAGATACGCAGTATTTT.